Each of the 27 T cell receptor beta chains below was sequenced from the same sample in a study of OX40 agonist ivuxolimab in advanced cancers. Clones were sequenced by immunoSEQ multiplex PCR, and TCRdb holds only the in-frame ones, with some missing. In the table there are 75,000 to 80,000 clones, 81% of which are singletons. The input for sequencing was CD4+ or CD8+ T cells sorted from blood, taken in a trial of the OX40 agonist ivuxolimab. These receptor sequences come from an adult with an advanced solid tumor such as melanoma, head and neck, liver or kidney cancer.

The rearrangement joins TRBV4-1 to TRBJ1-4; 9 bases agree with TRBD1. The CDR3 covers 15 residues. CDR1 is MGHRA, CDR2 YSYEKL, per germline. V lost 2 bases and J lost 8; bases outside the gene matches: 6. The CDR3 protein is CASSQRTGDSEKLFF. CDR3 DNA: TGCGCCAGCAGCCAAAGGACAGGGGATAGCGAAAAACTGTTTTTT.

This clone is medium-sized. This rearrangement joins TRBV6-5 to TRBJ1-1; D remains ambiguous. The germline CDR1 and CDR2 sequences are MNHEY and SVGAGI. The V gene lost 4 bases and the J gene lost 0 bases, with 9 bases spanning the gap. There are 14 residues in the CDR3. The CDR3 loop reads CASSLLGLNTEAFF. The CDR3 DNA follows: TGTGCCAGCAGTTTGCTGGGTTTGAACACTGAAGCTTTCTTT.

A word on this clone: At one boundary the junction diverges from the germline segment, which might be a read error. The chain employs TRBV7-7 and TRBJ2-1; 9 nucleotides align to TRBD1. Germline assignment: CDR1 SSHAT and CDR2 FNYEAQ (reference sequence). The CDR3 sequence is 18 residues long. The CDR3 loop is CASSHGEGQGGSYNEQFF. For the CDR3, the DNA is TGTGCTAGCAGCCACGGGGAGGGACAGGGCGGCTCCTACAATGAGCAGTTCTTC.

This chain uses TRBV7-7 with TRBJ2-3, with D perhaps TRBD1 (6 bases). This CDR3 has 14 amino acids. CDR1 is SSHAT, CDR2 FNYEAQ, per germline (reference sequence). Trimming left V 5 bases short and J 3 bases short, with 12 bases between. This CDR3 reads CASSLTGITDTQYF. The CDR3 region has the DNA TGTGCCAGCAGCCTAACAGGGATTACAGATACGCAGTATTTT. Full variable domain (missing parts from reference TRBV7-7 and TRBJ2-3): GAGVSQSPRYKVTKRGQDVTLRCDPISSHATLYWYQQALGQGPEFLTYFNYEAQPDKSGLPSDRFSAERPEGSISTLTIQRTEQRDSAMYRCASSLTGITDTQYFGPGTRLTVL.

The J gene is TRBJ2-3, the V gene TRBV6-5, with 7 bases lining up with TRBD2. Germline lookup yields CDR1 MNHEY and CDR2 SVGAGI. There are 15 residues in the CDR3. J gave up 3 bases and V 2 bases, and 5 bases lay outside the gene matches. This CDR3 reads CASSYAGVRTDTQYF. The CDR3 region has the DNA TGTGCCAGCAGTTACGCGGGAGTTCGGACAGATACGCAGTATTTT.

This clone showed up just a few times. The chain employs TRBV5-1 and TRBJ1-2, with D tentatively TRBD1 (5 bases). Trimming shortened V by 0 bases and J by 6 bases, and 12 bases separated the two germline ends. Germline V gene data show CDR1 as SGHRS and CDR2 as YFSETQ. The CDR3 length is 14 residues. CDR3 residues: CASSLASGGHGYTF. CDR3 nucleotides: TGCGCCAGCAGCTTGGCCTCCGGGGGACATGGCTACACCTTC.

The rearrangement joins TRBV7-9 to TRBJ1-3; no reliable D call. CDR1 is SEHNR, CDR2 FQNEAQ, per germline (reference sequence). V was clipped by 1 base and J by 7 bases, with 17 bases between them. The CDR3 covers 16 residues. Written as DNA, the CDR3 is TGTGCCAGCAGCTTAGTCCGAGGGTTGTACGGTAACACCATATATTTT. It codes for CASSLVRGLYGNTIYF.

The chain recombines TRBV11-2 with TRBJ1-3, with 7 positions matching TRBD1. This CDR3 contains 17 residues. The V gene end was trimmed by 4 bases and the J gene end by 0 bases; junction bases not matched to a gene: 9. The germline V gene encodes CDR1 SGHAT and CDR2 FQNNGV. The CDR3 coding sequence is TGTGCCAGCAGCTCCCGGGACAGATACTACTCTGGAAACACCATATATTTT. Translated, it gives CASSSRDRYYSGNTIYF.

This chain connects TRBV11-2 to TRBJ2-3, with a possible D match to TRBD2 (5 bases). The CDR3 spans 17 residues. Trimming shortened V by 0 bases and J by 0 bases, and 13 bases separated the two germline ends. Germline V gives CDR1 SGHAT, CDR2 FQNNGV. The CDR3 coding sequence is TGTGCCAGCAGCTTAGATCTCGGGGTATATAGCACAGATACGCAGTATTTT. Residues: CASSLDLGVYSTDTQYF.

This clone was seen once. The V call is TRBV29-1, the J call TRBJ1-2; D possibly corresponds to TRBD1 (5 bases). Deletions cut 8 bases from V and 4 bases from J, with 11 bases between. Germline V gives CDR1 SQVTM, CDR2 ANQGSEA. CDR3 length: 11 amino acids. This chain's CDR3 is CSTGELYGYTF. CDR3 coding DNA: TGCAGCACAGGAGAACTCTATGGCTACACCTTC.

This rearrangement joins TRBV5-1 to TRBJ2-4, with D perhaps TRBD1 (6 bases). Germline assignment: CDR1 SGHRS and CDR2 YFSETQ. Trimming removed 0 bases from V and 2 bases from J, with 9 bases in between. The CDR3 consists of 15 residues. The CDR3 sequence is CASSLEGETKNIQYF. The DNA of the CDR3 is TGCGCCAGCAGCTTGGAGGGGGAGACCAAAAACATTCAGTACTTC. Combining the CDR3 with reference TRBV5-1 and TRBJ2-4 gives the whole variable domain KAGVTQTPRYLIKTRGQQVTLSCSPISGHRSVSWYQQTPGQGLQFLFEYFSETQRNKGNFPGRFSGRQFSNSRSEMNVSTLELGDSALYLCASSLEGETKNIQYFGAGTRLSVL.

This clone was detected a few times. This chain uses TRBV6-1 with TRBJ2-3; D may be TRBD2 (5 bases). CDR1 is MNHNS, CDR2 SASEGT, per germline. V was trimmed by 10 bases and J by 2 bases, leaving 16 bases between them. The CDR3 runs to 14 residues. The CDR3, as DNA: TGTGCCACCCTCGGGGAGCGGTACACAGATACGCAGTATTTT. This codes for CATLGERYTDTQYF.

The chain carries TRBV9 and TRBJ2-3; D may be TRBD2 (6 bases). This CDR3 comprises 19 residues. V gave up 0 bases and J gave up 2 bases, with 22 bases separating them. Germline V gene data show CDR1 as SGDLS and CDR2 as YYNGEE. CDR3 sequence reads: CASSVEPHFGGRFTDTQYF. The CDR3 DNA follows: TGTGCCAGCAGCGTAGAGCCCCACTTTGGGGGGAGATTCACAGATACGCAGTATTTT.

This clone has a handful of counts. The chain is built from TRBV11-3 and TRBJ2-1, with TRBD2 identical over 13 bases. CDR3 length equals 16 residues. V gave up 1 base and J gave up 8 bases; unmatched junction bases: 5. Germline V gives CDR1 SGHNT, CDR2 YENEEA. The CDR3 spells CASSLGTSGGRDEQFF. The DNA for the CDR3 is TGTGCCAGCAGCTTAGGGACTAGCGGGGGAAGGGATGAGCAGTTCTTC.

The chain carries TRBV21-1 and TRBJ1-2; the table gives TRBD1 as D, unverified against the DNA. TRBV21-1 is deemed a pseudogene. The CDR3 has 17 amino acids. CDR3 residues: CASSTPKGDSAHYGYTF. CDR3 DNA sequence: TGTGCCAGCAGCACACCAAAGGGGGACAGTGCCCATTATGGCTACACCTTC.

The chain has TRBV7-2 and TRBJ2-7; TRBD1 aligns across 8 bases. Per germline, CDR1 SGHTA and CDR2 FQGNSA. This CDR3 spans 15 amino acids. The junction had 5 bases not matched to a gene; V was cut back by 2 bases and J by 2 bases. CDR3 in amino acids: CASSLYPDRAYEQYF. The CDR3, as DNA: TGTGCCAGCAGCTTATACCCGGACAGGGCCTACGAGCAGTACTTC.

This chain connects TRBV6-5 to TRBJ1-1; TRBD1 matches at 9 bases. The CDR3 spans 13 residues. The germline V gene encodes CDR1 MNHEY and CDR2 SVGAGI. Germline trimming cut 4 bases from V and 10 bases from J; bases unmatched to any gene: 7. CDR3: CASSFRDRVLAFF. The CDR3 bases are TGTGCCAGCAGTTTCCGGGACAGGGTTCTAGCTTTCTTT.

This sequence joins TRBV5-6 and TRBJ1-5, with D perhaps TRBD1 (6 bases). CDR3 size: 19 residues. Germline CDR1 and CDR2: SGHDT and YYEEEE. The ends were cut back, 1 base at V and 4 bases at J, with 24 bases in the middle. This chain's CDR3 is CASSLYFPFKQGRNQPQHF. As DNA, the CDR3 is TGTGCCAGCAGCTTGTATTTCCCGTTTAAACAGGGTAGGAATCAGCCCCAGCATTTT.

The V and J genes are TRBV5-4 and TRBJ1-2, with 9 bases identical to TRBD1. Germline V CDR1 and CDR2: SGHNT, YYREEE (reference sequence). After removal of 4 bases from V and 6 bases from J, the junction contained 10 bases not matched to a gene. The CDR3 length is 15 residues. Here the CDR3 reads CASSSGQGISHGYTF. The DNA of the CDR3 is TGTGCCAGCAGCAGTGGACAGGGGATATCCCATGGCTACACCTTC.

The V gene is TRBV2, the J gene TRBJ2-7, with D unclear. The CDR3 runs to 11 residues. V was clipped by 4 bases and J by 4 bases, with 5 bases between them. Looked up from germline, CDR1 is SNHLY and CDR2 is FYNNEI. The CDR3 DNA sequence: TGTGCCAGCAGTGCTTCGTACGAGCAGTACTTC. Translating gives CASSASYEQYF.

In its sample, this clone was seen a few times. The CDR3, as DNA: TGTGCCAGCAGCCGAGGAGCCGGGCAAACTAATGAAAAACTGTTTTTT. Protein product: CASSRGAGQTNEKLFF. The rearrangement uses TRBV9 and TRBJ1-4; unclear D gene. Germline lookup yields CDR1 SGDLS and CDR2 YYNGEE. The CDR3 is made up of 16 amino acids. Trimming removed 4 bases at V and 1 base at J, with 14 bases between.

V and J are TRBV5-4 and TRBJ2-5, with D possibly matching TRBD1 (6 bases). The DNA end is more similar to TRBJ2-7, so the J call may be wrong. The CDR3 spans 13 residues. Germline values: CDR1 SGHNT, CDR2 YYREEE (reference sequence). The CDR3: CASSRTDSYEQYF. As DNA, the CDR3 is TGTGCCAGCAGCCGGACAGATTCCTACGAGCAGTACTTC.

The CDR3 reads CASSLLGGTEAFF. The CDR3 DNA reads as TGTGCCAGCAGCTTATTAGGGGGCACTGAAGCTTTCTTT. V is TRBV5-4 and J is TRBJ1-1; D may be TRBD1 (6 bases). CDR1 and CDR2 from the germline V gene are SGHNT and YYREEE (reference sequence). Deletions cut 2 bases from V and 4 bases from J, with 9 bases between. The CDR3 is made up of 13 amino acids.

This rearrangement joins TRBV6-1 to TRBJ1-5, with D possibly TRBD1 on 5 matching bases. V was shortened by 6 bases and J by 3 bases, with 15 bases between the two germline ends. The germline CDR1 and CDR2 sequences are MNHNS and SASEGT. CDR3 length equals 15 residues. The chain's CDR3 is CASSGDRGVNQPQHF. The CDR3, as DNA: TGTGCCAGCAGCGGGGATCGGGGGGTCAATCAGCCCCAGCATTTT.

The CDR3 here is CASGAHQKGRTGELFF. The CDR3 DNA sequence: TGCGCCAGCGGAGCACATCAGAAGGGGAGGACCGGGGAGCTGTTTTTT. The chain is built from TRBV5-1 and TRBJ2-2, with D possibly TRBD2 on 6 matching bases. V was cut by 7 bases and J by 5 bases, with 21 bases left in between. Germline CDR1 SGHRS, CDR2 YFSETQ. The CDR3 length is 16 residues.

The chain couples TRBV11-2 to TRBJ2-2; possible D gene TRBD2, 6 bases. Trimming removed 4 bases at V and 6 bases at J, with 15 bases between. The germline V gene has CDR1 SGHAT and CDR2 FQNNGV. The CDR3 is 15 residues long. CDR3 DNA sequence: TGTGCCAGCAGCTCGAGGACTAAGGGCGCCGGGGAGCTGTTTTTT. It translates to CASSSRTKGAGELFF.

The chain employs TRBV7-3 and TRBJ2-1; TRBD2 aligns across 9 bases. The CDR3 is 15 amino acids. Germline assignment: CDR1 SGHTA and CDR2 FQGTGA. V trimming: 4 bases; J trimming: 6 bases; junction bases outside the gene matches: 7. The CDR3 DNA reads TGTGCCAGCAGCTCCGGGACTAGCTATTCCAATGAGCAGTTCTTC. It yields the protein CASSSGTSYSNEQFF.